The present T cell receptor beta chain was sequenced within a study of blood T cell repertoires in COVID-19. Study summary: Spain, Italy and the United States supplied samples that represented acute and convalescent COVID-19.

In the original analysis: Reference gene primer amplification yielded estimated nucleated cell counts. The data were produced by immunoSEQ multiplex PCR, yet TCRdb's version contains in-frame clones alone and is incomplete. That table furnishes V, J and clone size, whereas the DNA furnished D and trimming. The sample includes 250,000 or so clones, 70% to 85% seen only once; the top ten take approximately 2.4%. Germline CDR1 SGHKS, CDR2 YYEKEE (reference sequence). J gave up 2 bases and V 5 bases, and 15 bases lay outside the gene matches. The CDR3 extends over 17 amino acids. The sequence came from a man in his forties who had recovered from COVID-19. The J gene is TRBJ1-1, the V gene TRBV5-5; TRBD1 aligns across 7 bases. Sample: peripheral blood. The CDR3 DNA follows: TGTGCCAGCAGTCGGATCTCAGGACAGGTTACTAACACTGAAGCTTTCTTT. Protein sequence: CASSRISGQVTNTEAFF.